The 10 T cell receptor beta chains reported below all come from one sample, sequenced in a study of blood T cell repertoires in COVID-19. Sequencing used immunoSEQ multiplex PCR; TCRdb keeps in-frame clones, though not all of them. The data contain about 230,000 clones, 80% to 90% of them singletons. Specimen: peripheral blood. The receptor set was obtained from a woman in her 40s who had recovered from COVID-19.

The table lists this clone with a count of one. The chain links TRBV27 to TRBJ1-4; perhaps TRBD1 as D (5 bases). Trimming removed 6 bases from V and 8 bases from J, with 13 bases in between. Germline V lookup: CDR1 MNHEY, CDR2 SMNVEV (reference sequence). The CDR3 sequence is 13 residues long. The CDR3 spells CASRPRGTEKLFF. The CDR3 nucleotides read TGTGCCAGCAGGCCGCGCGGGACGGAAAAACTGTTTTTT.

The chain recombines TRBV19 with TRBJ2-6; 7 positions agree with TRBD1. The length of the CDR3 is 16 residues. Unmatched junction bases numbered 7, after V lost 6 bases and J lost 2 bases. CDR1 is LNHDA and CDR2 is SQIVND in the germline V gene (reference sequence). The CDR3 coding sequence is TGTGCCAGTAGAGTGACAGGGTCCCCTGGGGCCAACGTCCTGACTTTC. Translated, it gives CASRVTGSPGANVLTF.

The chain carries TRBV2 and TRBJ1-6; 7 positions match TRBD1. The germline CDR1 and CDR2 sequences are SNHLY and FYNNEI. Losses at the gene ends were 7 bases for V and 8 bases for J; bases not matched to a gene: 11. The CDR3 sequence is 15 residues long. The CDR3 nucleotides are TGTGCCAGCATAGTAGAGGGGGCCGGGGATTCACCCCTCCACTTT. Its translation: CASIVEGAGDSPLHF.

The rearrangement links TRBV6-2 or TRBV6-3 to TRBJ2-6; the D gene is possibly TRBD1 (6 bases). The CDR3 is made up of 16 amino acids. The V end lost 4 bases, the J end lost 2 bases, and 12 bases lay between the germline ends. CDR1 and CDR2 from the germline V gene are MNHEY and SVGEGT. The chain's CDR3 is CASSSQGITGANVLTF. The CDR3 bases are TGTGCCAGCAGTTCACAGGGTATTACTGGGGCCAACGTCCTGACTTTC.

This clone was observed a handful of times. The chain uses TRBV2 and TRBJ2-5, with 8 bases aligning to TRBD2. V lost 6 bases and J lost 5; bases outside the gene matches: 11. CDR3 length: 15 residues. Germline CDR1 SNHLY, CDR2 FYNNEI. This CDR3 reads CASSGRGGSYETQYF. The CDR3 bases are TGTGCCAGCAGCGGGAGGGGGGGTAGCTATGAGACCCAGTACTTC.

This sequence joins TRBV5-5 and TRBJ2-1, with D tentatively TRBD1 (5 bases). V lost 1 base to trimming and J lost 0 bases, with 11 bases between them. The CDR3 has 16 amino acids. Germline values: CDR1 SGHKS, CDR2 YYEKEE (reference sequence). This chain's CDR3 is CASSLIRQSSYNEQFF. The CDR3, as DNA: TGTGCCAGCAGCTTGATCCGACAGAGCTCCTACAATGAGCAGTTCTTC.

The CDR3 DNA reads as TGTGCCACGGGAGTCCAAGAGACCCAGTACTTC. Its protein product is CATGVQETQYF. The gene calls are TRBV10-3 and TRBJ2-5; tentative D call: TRBD2 (6 bases). The CDR3 runs 11 residues. Trimming removed 10 bases at V and 1 base at J, with 7 bases between. CDR1 and CDR2 from the germline V gene are ENHRY and SYGVKD.

V gene TRBV5-1 combines with J gene TRBJ2-3, with D possibly being TRBD1 (6 bases). Germline-derived CDR1 and CDR2 are SGHRS and YFSETQ. The V and J ends lost 4 bases and 3 bases respectively, with 15 bases between them. CDR3 length equals 15 residues. CDR3 residues: CASSLTGSETDTQYF. The CDR3 DNA follows: TGCGCCAGCAGCCTCACAGGGTCGGAGACAGATACGCAGTATTTT.

The chain has TRBV19 and TRBJ2-1; 7 bases line up with TRBD1. V lost 3 bases, J lost 0 bases, and 8 bases stayed unmatched. The germline gives CDR1 LNHDA, CDR2 SQIVND (reference sequence). This CDR3 has 17 residues. Here the CDR3 reads CASSIAQGVASYNEQFF. Written as DNA, the CDR3 is TGTGCCAGTAGTATTGCCCAGGGGGTGGCCTCCTACAATGAGCAGTTCTTC.

The gene calls are TRBV9 and TRBJ2-5; TRBD1 aligns across 10 bases. Germline CDR1 SGDLS, CDR2 YYNGEE. Trimming took 4 bases from V and 4 from J; bases not matched to a gene: 7. CDR3 length: 15 amino acids. In nucleotides, the CDR3 is TGTGCCAGCAGCCCCGGGACAGGGGAAGGAGAGACCCAGTACTTC. Protein: CASSPGTGEGETQYF.